This record concerns one T cell receptor (beta chain) sequence. This sample stems from a study of shared clonotypes between healthy human individuals. From germline, CDR1 is SNHLY and CDR2 FYNNEI. V shed 4 bases and J shed 2 bases, with 13 bases lying between them. This CDR3 has 15 amino acids. CD45RO-negative CD8 cells positively selected for CCR7 made up the naive population, which excluded terminally differentiated effector memory CD45RA+ cells. The table came from immunoSEQ multiplex PCR; TCRdb's copy has only in-frame clones and leaves some out. The table records roughly 2 million clones, approximately 94% of them present only once.

The sequence came from a man aged 18 to 30 in good health. Sequenced input: naive CD8+ T cells sorted from blood. The chain recombines TRBV2 with TRBJ2-3; D might be TRBD2 (6 bases). CDR3: CASSVGGGFTDTQYF. The CDR3 nucleotides are TGTGCCAGCAGTGTCGGGGGAGGTTTCACAGATACGCAGTATTTT.